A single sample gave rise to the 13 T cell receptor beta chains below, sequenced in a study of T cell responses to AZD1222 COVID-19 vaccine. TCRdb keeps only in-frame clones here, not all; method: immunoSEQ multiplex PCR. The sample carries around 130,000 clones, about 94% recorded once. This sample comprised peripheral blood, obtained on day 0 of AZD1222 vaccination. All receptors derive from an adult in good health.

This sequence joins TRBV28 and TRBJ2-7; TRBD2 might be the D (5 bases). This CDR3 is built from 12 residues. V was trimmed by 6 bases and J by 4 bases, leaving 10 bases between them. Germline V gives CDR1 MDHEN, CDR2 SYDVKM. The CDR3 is CASSLSAYEQYF. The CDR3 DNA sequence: TGTGCCAGCAGCCTTAGCGCGTACGAGCAGTACTTC.

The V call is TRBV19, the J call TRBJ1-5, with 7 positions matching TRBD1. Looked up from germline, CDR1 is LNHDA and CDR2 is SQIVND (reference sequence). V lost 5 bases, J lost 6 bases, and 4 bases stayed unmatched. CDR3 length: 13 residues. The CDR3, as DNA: TGTGCCAGTAGTGACAGGGTAAGTCAGCCCCAGCATTTT. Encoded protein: CASSDRVSQPQHF.

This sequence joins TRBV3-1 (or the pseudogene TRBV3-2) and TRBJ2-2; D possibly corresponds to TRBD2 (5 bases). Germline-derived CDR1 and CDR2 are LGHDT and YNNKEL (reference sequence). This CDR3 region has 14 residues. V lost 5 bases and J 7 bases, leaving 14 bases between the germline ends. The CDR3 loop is CASSDFSAGGELFF. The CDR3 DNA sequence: TGTGCCAGCAGCGACTTTAGCGCGGGCGGGGAGCTGTTTTTT.

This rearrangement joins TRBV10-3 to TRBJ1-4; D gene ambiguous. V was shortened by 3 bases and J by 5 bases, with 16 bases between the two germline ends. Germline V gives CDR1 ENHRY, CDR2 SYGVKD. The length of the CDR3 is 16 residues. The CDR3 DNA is TGTGCCATCAGTGACCCCGGGATGGGCCGAAATGAAAAACTGTTTTTT. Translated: CAISDPGMGRNEKLFF.

The CDR3 region has the DNA TGTGCCATCAGTGAGTCCCGTTTGGGGAACACTGAAGCTTTCTTT. The encoded protein is CAISESRLGNTEAFF. The chain couples TRBV10-3 to TRBJ1-1, with D hard to call. The CDR3 covers 15 residues. Trimming cost V 0 bases and J 1 base, with 9 bases left between them. The germline CDR1 and CDR2 sequences are ENHRY and SYGVKD.

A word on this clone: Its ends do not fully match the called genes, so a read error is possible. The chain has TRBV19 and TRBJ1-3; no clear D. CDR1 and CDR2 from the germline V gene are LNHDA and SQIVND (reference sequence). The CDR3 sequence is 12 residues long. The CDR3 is CASSIFGDTIYF. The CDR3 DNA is TGTGCCAGTAGTATATTTGGAGACACCATATATTTT.

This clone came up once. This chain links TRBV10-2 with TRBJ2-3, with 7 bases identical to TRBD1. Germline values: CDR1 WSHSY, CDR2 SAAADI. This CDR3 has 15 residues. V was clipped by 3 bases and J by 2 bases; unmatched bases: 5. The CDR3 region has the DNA TGCGCCAGCAGTGAAGCACAGGGGTACACAGATACGCAGTATTTT. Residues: CASSEAQGYTDTQYF.

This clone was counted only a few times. The CDR3 DNA is TGCAGCGTTGAAGACCAGGGTAAAGGAAACACCATATATTTT. It codes for CSVEDQGKGNTIYF. The rearrangement joins TRBV29-1 to TRBJ1-3, with D possibly being TRBD1 (5 bases). V dropped 0 bases and J dropped 4 bases, with 10 bases sitting between them. The CDR3 is 14 residues long. Germline-derived CDR1 and CDR2 are SQVTM and ANQGSEA.

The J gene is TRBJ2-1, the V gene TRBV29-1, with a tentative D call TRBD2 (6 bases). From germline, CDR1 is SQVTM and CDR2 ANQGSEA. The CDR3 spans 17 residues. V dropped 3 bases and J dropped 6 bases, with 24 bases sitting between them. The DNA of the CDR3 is TGCAGCGTTGAGGACGGTTTAAAACAGTCACTAGCCAATGAGCAGTTCTTC. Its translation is CSVEDGLKQSLANEQFF.

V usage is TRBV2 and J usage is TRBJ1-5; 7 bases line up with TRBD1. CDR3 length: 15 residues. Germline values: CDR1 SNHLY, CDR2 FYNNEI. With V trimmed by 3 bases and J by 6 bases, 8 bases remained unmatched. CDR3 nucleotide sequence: TGTGCCAGCAGTGAGTCGCAGGGGGTTGGTCAGCCCCAGCATTTT. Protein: CASSESQGVGQPQHF.

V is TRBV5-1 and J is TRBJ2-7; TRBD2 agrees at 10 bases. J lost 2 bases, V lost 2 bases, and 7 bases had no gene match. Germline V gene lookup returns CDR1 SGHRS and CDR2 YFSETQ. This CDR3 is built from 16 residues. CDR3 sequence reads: CASSFRTSGTAYEQYF. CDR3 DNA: TGCGCCAGCAGCTTCAGGACTAGCGGAACCGCCTACGAGCAGTACTTC. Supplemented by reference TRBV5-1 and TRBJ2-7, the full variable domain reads KAGVTQTPRYLIKTRGQQVTLSCSPISGHRSVSWYQQTPGQGLQFLFEYFSETQRNKGNFPGRFSGRQFSNSRSEMNVSTLELGDSALYLCASSFRTSGTAYEQYFGPGTRLTVT.

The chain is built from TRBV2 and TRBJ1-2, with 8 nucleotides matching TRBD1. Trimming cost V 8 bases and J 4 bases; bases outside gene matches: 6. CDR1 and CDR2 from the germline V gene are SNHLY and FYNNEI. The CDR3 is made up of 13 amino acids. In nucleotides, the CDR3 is TGTGCCAGCGGAGGACAGGGCGGCTATGGCTACACCTTC. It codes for CASGGQGGYGYTF.

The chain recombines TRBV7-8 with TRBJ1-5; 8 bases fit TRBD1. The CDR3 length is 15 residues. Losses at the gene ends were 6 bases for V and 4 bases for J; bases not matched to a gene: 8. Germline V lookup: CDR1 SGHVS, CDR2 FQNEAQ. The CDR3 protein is CASSTTGGENQPQHF. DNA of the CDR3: TGTGCCAGCAGTACTACAGGGGGAGAGAATCAGCCCCAGCATTTT.